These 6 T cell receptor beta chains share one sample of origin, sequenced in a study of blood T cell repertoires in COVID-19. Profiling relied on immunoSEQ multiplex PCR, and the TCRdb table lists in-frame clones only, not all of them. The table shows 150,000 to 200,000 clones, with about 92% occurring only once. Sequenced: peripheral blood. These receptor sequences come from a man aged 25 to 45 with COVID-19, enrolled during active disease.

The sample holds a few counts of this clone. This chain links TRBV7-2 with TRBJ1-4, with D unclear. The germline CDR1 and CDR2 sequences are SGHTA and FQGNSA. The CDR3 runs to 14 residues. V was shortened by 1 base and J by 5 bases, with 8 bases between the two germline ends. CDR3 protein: CASSLGARNEKLFF. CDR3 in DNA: TGTGCCAGCAGCTTAGGGGCCCGAAATGAAAAACTGTTTTTT.

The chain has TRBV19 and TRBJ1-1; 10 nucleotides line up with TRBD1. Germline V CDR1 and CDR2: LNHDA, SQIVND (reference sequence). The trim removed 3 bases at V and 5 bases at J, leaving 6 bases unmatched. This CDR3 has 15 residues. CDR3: CASSIGDRGYTEAFF. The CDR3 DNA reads TGTGCCAGTAGTATCGGGGACAGGGGATATACTGAAGCTTTCTTT.

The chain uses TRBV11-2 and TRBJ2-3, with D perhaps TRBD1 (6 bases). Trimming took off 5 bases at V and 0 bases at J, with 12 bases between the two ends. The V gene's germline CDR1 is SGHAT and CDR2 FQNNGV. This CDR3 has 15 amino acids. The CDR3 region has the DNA TGTGCCAGCAGCCCAAACAGGGTTAGCACAGATACGCAGTATTTT. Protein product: CASSPNRVSTDTQYF.

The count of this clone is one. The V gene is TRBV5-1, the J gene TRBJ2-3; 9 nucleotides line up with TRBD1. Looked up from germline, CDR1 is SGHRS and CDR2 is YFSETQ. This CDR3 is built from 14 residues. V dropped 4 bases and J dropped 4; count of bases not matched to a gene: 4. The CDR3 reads CASSNRGRSDTQYF. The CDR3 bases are TGCGCCAGCAGCAACAGGGGGCGTTCAGATACGCAGTATTTT.

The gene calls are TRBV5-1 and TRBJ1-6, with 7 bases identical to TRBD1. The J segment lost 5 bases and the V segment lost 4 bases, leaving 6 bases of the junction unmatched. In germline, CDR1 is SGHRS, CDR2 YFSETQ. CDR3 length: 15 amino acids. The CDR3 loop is CASSAGQYDNSPLHF. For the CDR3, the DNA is TGCGCCAGCAGCGCGGGACAGTACGATAATTCACCCCTCCACTTT.

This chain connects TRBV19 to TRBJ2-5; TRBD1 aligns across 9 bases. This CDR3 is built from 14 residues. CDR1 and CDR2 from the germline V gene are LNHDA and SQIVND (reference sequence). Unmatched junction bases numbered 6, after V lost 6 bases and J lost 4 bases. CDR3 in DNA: TGTGCCAGTAGCCTAATGGACAGGGGAGAGACCCAGTACTTC. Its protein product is CASSLMDRGETQYF.